This is a list of T cell receptor beta chains from one sample in a study of radiotherapy plus CTLA-4 blockade in lung cancer. The table came from immunoSEQ multiplex PCR; TCRdb's copy has only in-frame clones and leaves some out. This table has 40,000 to 50,000 clones, approximately 70% appearing once. The input for sequencing was peripheral blood, taken from a patient treated with radiotherapy plus ipilimumab. The receptors originated from a human donor with non-small cell lung cancer who had stable disease on radiotherapy plus ipilimumab. Both conserved end residues are part of each CDR3. D genes are given only for firm matches. A clone size is listed for some rows: how often the clone was seen (once, few, many), or a class if it is expanded.

abundance	v_gene	j_gene	d_gene	CDR3aa	CDR3nt
large	TRBV28	TRBJ2-7	TRBD1	CASRPMTGQYEQYF	TGTGCCAGCAGACCGATGACAGGGCAGTACGAGCAGTACTTC
few	TRBV10-3	TRBJ1-2	.	CATSVNYGYTF	TGTGCCACCAGCGTAAACTATGGCTACACCTTC
few	TRBV6-1	TRBJ2-3	TRBD1	CASSLGGPRGTQYF	TGTGCCAGCAGTCTAGGGGGCCCCAGGGGTACGCAGTATTTT
.	TRBV28	TRBJ2-7	.	CASREGLYEQYF	TGTGCCAGCAGAGAAGGACTCTACGAGCAGTACTTC
.	TRBV30	TRBJ1-6	TRBD1	CAWSVLRTGISPLHF	TGTGCCTGGAGTGTACTCCGGACAGGGATTTCACCCCTCCACTTT
.	TRBV28	TRBJ2-7	TRBD1	CASSDPGTGKYEQYF	TGTGCCAGCAGTGATCCCGGGACAGGGAAGTATGAGCAGTACTTC
once	TRBV2	TRBJ2-1	TRBD1	CASAPGTAAYNEQFF	TGTGCCAGCGCTCCCGGGACAGCGGCCTACAATGAGCAGTTCTTC
.	TRBV5-1	TRBJ2-1	.	CASSLGVQAYNEQFF	TGCGCCAGCAGCTTGGGGGTCCAGGCCTACAATGAGCAGTTCTTC
.	TRBV7-3	TRBJ1-3	TRBD1	CASSLTGGAFSTIYF	TGTGCCAGCAGCTTAACAGGGGGCGCGTTTAGCACCATATATTTT
.	TRBV5-8	TRBJ1-2	.	CASSFRTEAYGYTF	TGTGCCAGCAGCTTTAGAACGGAGGCCTATGGCTACACCTTC
many	TRBV7-9	TRBJ1-1	.	CASSTTGNEAFF	TGTGCCAGCAGCACAACAGGAAATGAAGCTTTCTTT
.	TRBV4-1	TRBJ1-5	TRBD1	CASSQATGTGRSNQPQHF	TGCGCCAGCAGCCAAGCCACCGGGACAGGGCGTAGCAATCAGCCCCAGCATTTT
.	TRBV5-1	TRBJ1-1	TRBD1	CASSTGTGSTEAFF	TGCGCCAGCAGCACGGGGACAGGGTCAACTGAAGCTTTCTTT